Described below is a single TCR beta chain sequence and its context. This sample is part of a study of shared T cell receptors in the human thymus. Using immunoSEQ multiplex PCR, the repertoire was profiled, and TCRdb retains in-frame clones only, with some absent. The sample contains hundreds of thousands of clones, roughly 90% of which appear only once. Trimming left V 6 bases short and J 3 bases short, with 8 bases between. The CDR3 length is 12 residues. Looked up from germline, CDR1 is SGHNT and CDR2 is YENEEA. The same sample was also studied in work on human thymus T cells. From that paper: Donors consisted of healthy Finnish infants (having corrective surgery for congenital heart defects). Resected material from corrective heart surgery provided the thymus tissue analysed. Within thymic and blood repertoires, V and J gene usage appeared to be biased. As related research reported, thymic repertoires overlapped highly among unrelated individuals.

Sequencing was done on a sample of thymocytes. The rearrangement links TRBV11-3 to TRBJ1-1; D is unclear. The source is a boy under three years old with a congenital heart defect. The CDR3 loop is CASRTGYTEAFF. In DNA, the CDR3 is TGTGCCAGCAGGACGGGATACACTGAAGCTTTCTTT.